This T cell receptor (beta chain) derives from a study of beta chain features in type 1 diabetes. Findings and caveats of the study: The influence of HLA type on TCRB rearrangement stayed undetermined. In every one of the four CD4+ subsets, TCRB CDR3s were moderately but significantly shorter in Type 1 diabetes patients.

J lost 0 bases, V lost 0 bases, and 5 bases had no gene match. The germline CDR1 and CDR2 sequences are LGHNA and YNFKEQ. The CDR3 loop spans 16 amino acids. This clone was counted a few times. What it recognizes is unknown. cDNA synthesis used the whole RNA isolate, giving expressed TCRB sequences. Profiled with immunoSEQ multiplex PCR; TCRdb holds only in-frame clones, not every one. The table has more than 550,000 clones, over 12% seen once. The sequence was collected from a man aged 18 to 30 with type 1 diabetes. The sequencing input was naive CD4+ T cells from blood. V is TRBV4-2 and J is TRBJ2-7; TRBD2 aligns across 7 bases. In DNA form, the CDR3 reads TGTGCCAGCAGCCAAGAAATAGCGGGTCGCTCCTACGAGCAGTACTTC. Encoded protein: CASSQEIAGRSYEQYF.